The 21 T cell receptor beta chains presented below share a single source sample, sequenced in a study of Ad26.COV2.S vaccination and SARS-CoV-2 variants. Assay: immunoSEQ multiplex PCR; the TCRdb copy retains only in-frame clones and omits some. The table shows 410,000 or so clones, with roughly 90% occurring only once. Treatment: about 20 received Ad26.COV2.S at low or high dose, single or two shots; roughly five received placebo; per-sample allocation not given. The samples date from day 63 after the first vaccine or placebo injection. Sequencing used peripheral blood, obtained in a trial of Ad26.COV2.S vaccine versus placebo. The receptors stem from a person between 18 and 65 years old who received the Ad26.COV2.S COVID-19 vaccine or a placebo.

The chain combines TRBV28 with TRBJ1-5; TRBD1 agrees at 11 bases. J was trimmed by 6 bases and V by 5 bases; bases with no gene match: 9. CDR3 size: 16 residues. CDR1 is MDHEN, CDR2 SYDVKM, per germline. Written as DNA, the CDR3 is TGTGCCAGCAGTCCCTGGACAGGGGGCGTTTCTCAGCCCCAGCATTTT. This translates into CASSPWTGGVSQPQHF.

The gene calls are TRBV27 and TRBJ2-2, with TRBD1 matching over 7 bases. Germline V lookup: CDR1 MNHEY, CDR2 SMNVEV (reference sequence). Trimming removed 8 bases from V and 4 bases from J; junction bases left unmatched: 16. The CDR3 consists of 17 residues. CDR3 amino acids: CASGKQGPTQITGELFF. The CDR3 bases are TGTGCCAGCGGAAAACAGGGGCCTACCCAGATCACCGGGGAGCTGTTTTTT.

The chain has TRBV10-1 and TRBJ2-1, with 12 bases lining up with TRBD1. The ends lost 6 bases at V and 6 bases at J; junction bases unmatched: 3. The CDR3 has 14 amino acids. The germline V gene has CDR1 WNHNN and CDR2 SYGVQD (reference sequence). CDR3 bases: TGCGCCAGCAGCGGGACAGGGGGCCTCAATGAGCAGTTCTTC. It encodes CASSGTGGLNEQFF.

The V call is TRBV11-3, the J call TRBJ2-3; D perhaps matches TRBD1 (6 bases). V shed 1 base and J shed 10 bases, with 18 bases lying between them. The CDR3 extends over 15 amino acids. Germline V gene lookup returns CDR1 SGHNT and CDR2 YENEEA. The CDR3: CASSLGRRPGEAQYF. In DNA form, the CDR3 reads TGTGCCAGCAGCTTAGGCCGTCGTCCAGGGGAAGCGCAGTATTTT.

Written as DNA, the CDR3 is TGTGCCAGCAGCAAAGACAGGGGAGAGTACCAAGAGACCCAGTACTTC. Translation gives CASSKDRGEYQETQYF. The chain links TRBV7-2 to TRBJ2-5, with TRBD1 matching over 8 bases. The V segment lost 5 bases and the J segment 0 bases; nucleotides outside the gene matches: 8. The CDR3 consists of 16 residues. Germline-derived CDR1 and CDR2 are SGHTA and FQGNSA.

The CDR3 loop reads CASSLASPGQGAYNSPLHF. The CDR3 DNA is TGTGCCAGCAGCTTAGCATCACCGGGACAGGGGGCCTATAATTCACCCCTCCACTTT. This sequence joins TRBV11-3 and TRBJ1-6; TRBD1 matches 11 bases. This CDR3 has 19 amino acids. V lost 1 base to trimming and J lost 2 bases; unmatched junction nucleotides: 7. Per the germline V gene, CDR1 is SGHNT and CDR2 is YENEEA.

This clone was counted a few times. This CDR3 is also generated by other DNA sequences in the sample. This chain connects TRBV5-1 to TRBJ1-2; 11 bases match TRBD1. The CDR3 extends over 14 amino acids. CDR1 is SGHRS, CDR2 YFSETQ, per germline. V shed 4 bases, J shed 5 bases, and the junction held 4 bases outside the gene matches. The CDR3, as DNA: TGCGCCAGCAGCCCCGGGACAGGGGGGTATGGCTACACCTTC. Translated, it gives CASSPGTGGYGYTF. The entire variable domain, with the rest obtained from reference TRBV5-1 and TRBJ1-2, is as follows: KAGVTQTPRYLIKTRGQQVTLSCSPISGHRSVSWYQQTPGQGLQFLFEYFSETQRNKGNFPGRFSGRQFSNSRSEMNVSTLELGDSALYLCASSPGTGGYGYTFGSGTRLTVV.

The rearrangement joins TRBV7-9 to TRBJ1-6, with unresolved D. The CDR3 consists of 13 residues. V gave up 3 bases and J gave up 6 bases, with 6 bases separating them. Germline lookup yields CDR1 SEHNR and CDR2 FQNEAQ (reference sequence). The CDR3 protein is CASSLDLNSPLHF. Here the CDR3 DNA reads TGTGCCAGCAGCTTGGACCTTAATTCACCCCTCCACTTT.

DNA of the CDR3: TGTGCCAGTAGTGCGCAGGGTGGCCAGCCCCAGCATTTT. It specifies CASSAQGGQPQHF. The V gene is TRBV19, the J gene TRBJ1-5; TRBD1 is a possible D gene (5 bases). The germline CDR1 and CDR2 sequences are LNHDA and SQIVND (reference sequence). CDR3 length: 13 residues. V was pared by 5 bases and J by 7 bases, with 12 bases between. The complete variable domain, with remaining parts taken from reference TRBV19 and TRBJ1-5, reads DGGITQSPKYLFRKEGQNVTLSCEQNLNHDAMYWYRQDPGQGLRLIYYSQIVNDFQKGDIAEGYSVSREKKESFPLTVTSAQKNPTAFYLCASSAQGGQPQHFGDGTRLSIL.

The CDR3 DNA follows: TGTGCCTGCGAGACAGGGGCACGTCAGCCCCAGCATTTT. It yields the protein CACETGARQPQHF. The chain employs TRBV28 and TRBJ1-5, with TRBD1 matching over 8 bases. This CDR3 comprises 13 residues. Looked up from germline, CDR1 is MDHEN and CDR2 is SYDVKM. The trim removed 11 bases at V and 6 bases at J, leaving 9 bases unmatched.

The genes are TRBV5-1 and TRBJ1-2, with D unclear. V lost 4 bases, J lost 1 base, and 14 bases lay in between. CDR1 and CDR2 (germline): SGHRS, YFSETQ. This CDR3 region has 15 residues. CDR3 region: CASSPHRHVNYGYTF. DNA for the CDR3: TGCGCCAGCAGCCCCCACCGACACGTTAACTATGGCTACACCTTC.

The V and J genes are TRBV2 and TRBJ2-7; 9 bases match TRBD2. The V and J ends lost 1 base and 2 bases, in that order; junction bases with no gene match: 3. CDR3 length: 15 amino acids. Looked up from germline, CDR1 is SNHLY and CDR2 is FYNNEI. The chain's CDR3 is CASSEVKRGAYEQYF. The CDR3 DNA reads TGTGCCAGCAGTGAAGTAAAGCGGGGGGCCTACGAGCAGTACTTC.

The chain employs TRBV7-2 and TRBJ2-7, with TRBD2 identical over 12 bases. CDR1 and CDR2 from the germline V gene are SGHTA and FQGNSA. With V trimmed by 2 bases and J by 8 bases, 13 bases remained unmatched. The CDR3 extends over 17 amino acids. The CDR3 region is CASSLTNRPSGGVQQYF. CDR3 bases: TGTGCCAGCAGCTTAACTAACCGCCCTAGCGGGGGGGTACAGCAGTACTTC. Variable domain in full (rest from reference TRBV7-2 and TRBJ2-7): GAGVSQSPSNKVTEKGKDVELRCDPISGHTALYWYRQSLGQGLEFLIYFQGNSAPDKSGLPSDRFSAERTGGSVSTLTIQRTQQEDSAVYLCASSLTNRPSGGVQQYFGPGTRLTVT.

The chain joins TRBV7-8 to TRBJ2-1; 10 bases are shared with TRBD1. This CDR3 region has 17 residues. Germline CDR1 reads SGHVS; CDR2 reads FQNEAQ. The J segment lost 7 bases and the V segment lost 5 bases, leaving 14 bases of the junction unmatched. The CDR3 DNA sequence: TGTGCCAGCAGCCCAACCCGATGGGACAGGGGAGAAAATGAGCAGTTCTTC. This codes for CASSPTRWDRGENEQFF.

V usage is TRBV7-2 and J usage is TRBJ2-3, with a tentative D call TRBD2 (5 bases). The CDR3 spans 14 residues. Per the germline V gene, CDR1 is SGHTA and CDR2 is FQGNSA. Deletions cut 1 base from V and 4 bases from J, with 9 bases between. The DNA of the CDR3 is TGTGCCAGCAGCTTAGGGTTACTAGCAGATACGCAGTATTTT. Amino acids: CASSLGLLADTQYF. Drawing the rest from reference TRBV7-2 and TRBJ2-3, the complete variable domain is GAGVSQSPSNKVTEKGKDVELRCDPISGHTALYWYRQSLGQGLEFLIYFQGNSAPDKSGLPSDRFSAERTGGSVSTLTIQRTQQEDSAVYLCASSLGLLADTQYFGPGTRLTVL.

The rearrangement uses TRBV9 and TRBJ2-1; D unresolved. This CDR3 is 13 amino acids long. The germline CDR1 and CDR2 sequences are SGDLS and YYNGEE. V lost 3 bases, J lost 8 bases, and 12 bases lay in between. For the CDR3, the DNA is TGTGCCAGCAGCGACCCTGGGCGCGATGAGCAGTTCTTC. Its translation: CASSDPGRDEQFF.

The rearrangement uses TRBV11-2 and TRBJ2-3; D might be TRBD2 (5 bases). The CDR3 contains 14 residues. Trimming pared 8 bases from V and 0 bases from J, leaving 12 bases between. Looked up from germline, CDR1 is SGHAT and CDR2 is FQNNGV. The CDR3 sequence: CASQRDFSTDTQYF. The CDR3 region has the DNA TGTGCCAGCCAACGGGATTTTAGCACAGATACGCAGTATTTT.

Concerning this clone: One end of the junction is discordant with germline, which a read error may explain. The chain joins TRBV12-3 or TRBV12-4 to TRBJ1-6; 7 nucleotides agree with TRBD1. This CDR3 is built from 13 residues. CDR3 sequence reads: CASRTTGNSALHF. DNA of the CDR3: TGTGCCAGCAGGACGACAGGGAATTCAGCCCTCCACTTT.

The chain recombines TRBV30 with TRBJ1-3; weak D call: TRBD1 (6 bases). V lost 0 bases to trimming and J lost 1 base, with 16 bases between them. From germline, CDR1 is GTSNPN and CDR2 SVGIG (reference sequence). The CDR3 is made up of 17 amino acids. The CDR3 sequence: CAWSVLGGWSSGNTIYF. The CDR3 region has the DNA TGTGCCTGGAGTGTCCTAGGGGGGTGGTCGTCTGGAAACACCATATATTTT.

This clone has a handful of counts. The chain joins TRBV5-1 to TRBJ1-2; perhaps TRBD1 as D (6 bases). CDR1 and CDR2 (germline): SGHRS, YFSETQ. The germline V and J ends were trimmed by 3 bases and 7 bases, with 19 bases remaining between them. This CDR3 has 15 residues. CDR3 nucleotide sequence: TGCGCCAGCAGCTCGTATGATGGGCAGGGGTCTGGCTACACCTTC. It specifies CASSSYDGQGSGYTF.

The chain uses TRBV5-1 and TRBJ2-2; a possible D gene is TRBD2 (7 bases). Trimming cost V 0 bases and J 7 bases, with 13 bases left between them. CDR1 is SGHRS and CDR2 is YFSETQ in the germline V gene. The CDR3 covers 15 residues. The CDR3 protein is CASSLDRGAVGELFF. DNA for the CDR3: TGCGCCAGCAGCTTGGATCGGGGGGCCGTCGGGGAGCTGTTTTTT.